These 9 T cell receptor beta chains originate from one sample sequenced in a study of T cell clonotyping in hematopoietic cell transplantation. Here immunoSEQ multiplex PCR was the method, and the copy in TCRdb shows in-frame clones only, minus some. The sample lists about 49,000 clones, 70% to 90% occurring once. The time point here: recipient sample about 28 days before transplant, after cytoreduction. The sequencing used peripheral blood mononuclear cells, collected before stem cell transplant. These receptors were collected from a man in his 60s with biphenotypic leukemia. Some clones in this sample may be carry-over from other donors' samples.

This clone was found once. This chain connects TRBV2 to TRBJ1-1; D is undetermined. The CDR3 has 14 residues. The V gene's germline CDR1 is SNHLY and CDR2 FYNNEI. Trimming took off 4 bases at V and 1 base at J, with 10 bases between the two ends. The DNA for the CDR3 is TGTGCCAGCAGTGCGGACCCAGGGAACACTGAAGCTTTCTTT. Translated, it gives CASSADPGNTEAFF.

In nucleotides, the CDR3 is TGTGCCAGCAGCCTCGTACAGTCCGACACTGAAGCTTTCTTT. Its protein is CASSLVQSDTEAFF. The chain has TRBV14 and TRBJ1-1; D gene uncertain. V was pared by 4 bases and J by 3 bases, with 12 bases between. Germline V CDR1 and CDR2: SGHDN, FVKESK. This CDR3 spans 14 amino acids.

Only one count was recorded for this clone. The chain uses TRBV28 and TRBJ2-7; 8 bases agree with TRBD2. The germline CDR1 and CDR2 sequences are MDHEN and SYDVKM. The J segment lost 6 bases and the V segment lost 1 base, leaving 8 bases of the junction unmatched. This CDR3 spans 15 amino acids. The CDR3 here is CASSLFWLAGSEQYF. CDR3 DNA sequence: TGTGCCAGCAGTTTATTTTGGCTAGCGGGCAGCGAGCAGTACTTC. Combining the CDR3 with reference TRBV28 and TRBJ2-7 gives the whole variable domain DVKVTQSSRYLVKRTGEKVFLECVQDMDHENMFWYRQDPGLGLRLIYFSYDVKMKEKGDIPEGYSVSREKKERFSLILESASTNQTSMYLCASSLFWLAGSEQYFGPGTRLTVT.

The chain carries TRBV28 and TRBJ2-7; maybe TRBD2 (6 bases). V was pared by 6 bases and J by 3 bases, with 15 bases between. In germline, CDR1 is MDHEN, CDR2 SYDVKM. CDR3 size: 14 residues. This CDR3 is CASRAEGTGYEQYF. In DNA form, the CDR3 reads TGTGCCAGCAGGGCGGAGGGGACGGGCTACGAGCAGTACTTC.

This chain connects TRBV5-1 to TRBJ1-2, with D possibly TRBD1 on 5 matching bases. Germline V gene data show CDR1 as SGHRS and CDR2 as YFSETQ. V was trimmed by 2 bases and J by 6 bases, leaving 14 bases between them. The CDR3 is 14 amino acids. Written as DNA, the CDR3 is TGCGCCAGCAGCTTTAGTAGGGGAACGGATGGCTACACCTTC. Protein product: CASSFSRGTDGYTF.

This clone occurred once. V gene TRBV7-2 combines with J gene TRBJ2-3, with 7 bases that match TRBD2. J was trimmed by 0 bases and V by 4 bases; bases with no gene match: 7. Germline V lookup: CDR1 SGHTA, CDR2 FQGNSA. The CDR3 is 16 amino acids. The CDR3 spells CASSSVGRESTDTQYF. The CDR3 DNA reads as TGTGCCAGCAGCTCCGTCGGGCGGGAGAGCACAGATACGCAGTATTTT. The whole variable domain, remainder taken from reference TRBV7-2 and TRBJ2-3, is GAGVSQSPSNKVTEKGKDVELRCDPISGHTALYWYRQSLGQGLEFLIYFQGNSAPDKSGLPSDRFSAERTGGSVSTLTIQRTQQEDSAVYLCASSSVGRESTDTQYFGPGTRLTVL.

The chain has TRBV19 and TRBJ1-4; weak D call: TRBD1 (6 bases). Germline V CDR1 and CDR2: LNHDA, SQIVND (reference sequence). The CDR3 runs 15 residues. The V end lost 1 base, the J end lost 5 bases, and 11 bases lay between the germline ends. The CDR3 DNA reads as TGTGCCAGTAGTATAGGACAGGAGCCAAATGAAAAACTGTTTTTT. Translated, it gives CASSIGQEPNEKLFF.

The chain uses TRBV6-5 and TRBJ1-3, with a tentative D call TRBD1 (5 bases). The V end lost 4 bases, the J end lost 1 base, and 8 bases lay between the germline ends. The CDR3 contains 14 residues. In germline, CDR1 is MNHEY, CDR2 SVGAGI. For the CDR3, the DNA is TGTGCCAGCAGTTCGGGGGAATCTGGAAACACCATATATTTT. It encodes CASSSGESGNTIYF.

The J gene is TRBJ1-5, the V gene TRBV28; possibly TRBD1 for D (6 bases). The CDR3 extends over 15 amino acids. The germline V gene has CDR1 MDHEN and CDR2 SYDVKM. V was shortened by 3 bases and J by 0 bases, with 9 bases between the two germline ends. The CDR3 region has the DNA TGTGCCAGCAGTTTTGTGGGGGCTAGCAATCAGCCCCAGCATTTT. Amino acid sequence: CASSFVGASNQPQHF.